This passage covers 15 T cell receptor beta chains from one sample sequenced in a study of a mutant IDH1 vaccine in newly diagnosed glioma. The data were produced by immunoSEQ multiplex PCR, yet TCRdb's version contains in-frame clones alone and is incomplete. This table holds tens of thousands of clones, roughly 87% found once. Time point noted: baseline, week 1 (first vaccination visit). Treatment indicated: pre-vaccination baseline after standard-of-care therapy. The source was PBMCs, collected from a glioma patient treated with radiotherapy, temozolomide or both. Receptors originate from a man aged 30 to 39 with glioma.

The gene calls are TRBV6-1 and TRBJ2-7; 7 bases agree with TRBD2. CDR3 length: 15 residues. V lost 3 bases to trimming and J lost 1 base; unmatched junction nucleotides: 6. The V gene's germline CDR1 is MNHNS and CDR2 SASEGT. Here the CDR3 DNA reads TGTGCCAGCAGTGATAAAGCGGGAAATTCCTACGAGCAGTACTTC. Its protein is CASSDKAGNSYEQYF.

This chain joins TRBV28 and TRBJ2-7; 8 bases align to TRBD2. With V trimmed by 9 bases and J by 3 bases, 4 bases remained unmatched. Germline loops: CDR1 MDHEN, CDR2 SYDVKM. The CDR3 contains 12 residues. The CDR3 DNA is TGTGCCAGTAAACTAGCGGACTACGAGCAGTACTTC. Translating gives CASKLADYEQYF.

The chain uses TRBV19 and TRBJ2-5; no firm D call. Per the germline V gene, CDR1 is LNHDA and CDR2 is SQIVND (reference sequence). Trimming shortened V by 3 bases and J by 2 bases, and 7 bases separated the two germline ends. This CDR3 contains 13 residues. The CDR3 DNA sequence: TGTGCCAGTAGTATTTCAGTGCAAGAGACCCAGTACTTC. Translation gives CASSISVQETQYF.

This clone showed up just once. The chain employs TRBV9 and TRBJ2-1, with 7 bases matching TRBD2. CDR3 length: 15 amino acids. In germline, CDR1 is SGDLS, CDR2 YYNGEE. V lost 0 bases and J lost 0; bases outside the gene matches: 0. CDR3 protein: CASSVGGGSYNEQFF. The CDR3 DNA reads TGTGCCAGCAGCGTAGGGGGGGGCTCCTACAATGAGCAGTTCTTC.

The chain carries TRBV4-1 and TRBJ1-1, with D perhaps TRBD1 (6 bases). V lost 2 bases and J lost 0, with 10 bases in between. This CDR3 spans 15 amino acids. The germline V gene encodes CDR1 MGHRA and CDR2 YSYEKL. As DNA, the CDR3 is TGCGCCAGCAGCCAAACAGGGCCGTTGAACACTGAAGCTTTCTTT. This sequence encodes CASSQTGPLNTEAFF.

This chain joins TRBV6-1 and TRBJ2-1; unclear D gene. The germline CDR1 and CDR2 sequences are MNHNS and SASEGT. The V end lost 5 bases, the J end lost 2 bases, and 13 bases lay between the germline ends. CDR3 length: 15 amino acids. The CDR3 protein is CASSHRKHTYNEQFF. CDR3 sequence (DNA): TGTGCCAGCAGTCATAGGAAACATACCTACAATGAGCAGTTCTTC.

This chain connects TRBV7-6 to TRBJ2-7; a weak D match, TRBD2 (5 bases). The CDR3 extends over 14 amino acids. Per germline, CDR1 SGHVS and CDR2 FNYEAQ. V was cut by 1 base and J by 3 bases, with 10 bases left in between. CDR3 sequence (DNA): TGTGCCAGCAGCTTAGGATCCAGCGGCTACGAGCAGTACTTC. Translation: CASSLGSSGYEQYF.

The chain is built from TRBV9 and TRBJ2-1; TRBD2 is a possible D gene (6 bases). V gave up 0 bases and J gave up 7 bases, with 8 bases separating them. The CDR3 has 13 amino acids. The germline V gene has CDR1 SGDLS and CDR2 YYNGEE. The CDR3 loop reads CASSVAGGNEQFF. The CDR3 DNA is TGTGCCAGCAGCGTAGCCGGGGGTAATGAGCAGTTCTTC. Supplemented by reference TRBV9 and TRBJ2-1, the full variable domain reads DSGVTQTPKHLITATGQRVTLRCSPRSGDLSVYWYQQSLDQGLQFLIQYYNGEERAKGNILERFSAQQFPDLHSELNLSSLELGDSALYFCASSVAGGNEQFFGPGTRLTVL.

V usage is TRBV19 and J usage is TRBJ2-7, with TRBD2 as a possible D gene (6 bases). Trimming removed 3 bases at V and 3 bases at J, with 9 bases between. Per the germline V gene, CDR1 is LNHDA and CDR2 is SQIVND (reference sequence). The CDR3 totals 13 residues. The CDR3 region has the DNA TGTGCCAGTAGTATGAATAGCGGCTACGAGCAGTACTTC. This gives the protein CASSMNSGYEQYF. The whole variable domain, filled in from reference TRBV19 and TRBJ2-7, reads DGGITQSPKYLFRKEGQNVTLSCEQNLNHDAMYWYRQDPGQGLRLIYYSQIVNDFQKGDIAEGYSVSREKKESFPLTVTSAQKNPTAFYLCASSMNSGYEQYFGPGTRLTVT.

The V call is TRBV5-1, the J call TRBJ2-1, with D possibly being TRBD1 or TRBD2 (5 bases each). Trimming stripped 0 bases from V and 6 bases from J, with 10 bases between. The CDR3 extends over 14 amino acids. Per the germline V gene, CDR1 is SGHRS and CDR2 is YFSETQ. The CDR3 here is CASSLGGSVNEQFF. CDR3 sequence (DNA): TGCGCCAGCAGCTTGGGGGGGTCGGTCAATGAGCAGTTCTTC.

The V call is TRBV28, the J call TRBJ1-5, with D possibly TRBD1 on 5 matching bases. CDR1 MDHEN and CDR2 SYDVKM come from the germline V gene. The CDR3 spans 12 residues. The V and J ends lost 5 bases and 5 bases respectively, with 7 bases between them. The CDR3: CASSTGDQPQHF. CDR3 DNA sequence: TGTGCCAGCAGTACAGGAGATCAGCCCCAGCATTTT.

This chain joins TRBV25-1 and TRBJ1-1, with D unclear. V gave up 6 bases and J gave up 8 bases, with 16 bases separating them. Germline CDR1 and CDR2: MGHDK and SYGVNS. The CDR3 is made up of 13 amino acids. CDR3 DNA sequence: TGTGCCAGCAGGGCCCGGACGACCCACGAAGCTTTCTTT. Translation gives CASRARTTHEAFF.

The chain recombines TRBV10-2 with TRBJ1-3; D unresolved. V was cut by 2 bases and J by 0 bases, with 8 bases left in between. Germline CDR1 reads WSHSY; CDR2 reads SAAADI. CDR3 length: 15 amino acids. The CDR3 protein is CASSEGPNSGNTIYF. CDR3 DNA sequence: TGCGCCAGCAGTGAGGGCCCGAACTCTGGAAACACCATATATTTT.

This chain connects TRBV27 to TRBJ2-2; weak D call: TRBD2 (6 bases). The V end was cut by 5 bases, the J end by 5 bases, with 15 bases between. This CDR3 has 15 amino acids. Germline V CDR1 and CDR2: MNHEY, SMNVEV (reference sequence). The CDR3 loop is CASSPRWLATGELFF. In DNA form, the CDR3 reads TGTGCCAGCAGTCCCAGATGGCTAGCGACCGGGGAGCTGTTTTTT.

This sequence joins TRBV5-4 and TRBJ2-7, with 8 bases aligning to TRBD1. This CDR3 region has 13 residues. J lost 5 bases, V lost 5 bases, and 6 bases had no gene match. Per the germline V gene, CDR1 is SGHNT and CDR2 is YYREEE (reference sequence). The CDR3 nucleotides are TGTGCCAGCAGACAGGGGGTGAGGAACGAGCAGTACTTC. Translating it yields CASRQGVRNEQYF.